This T cell receptor (beta chain) was identified during a study of T cells after yellow fever vaccination. Study-wide results and limits: Subsequent to the booster, the majority of primary-vaccination clones reappeared (around 97% CD4, around 90% CD8). Some clonotypes, a small share, were shared between CD4 and CD8 compartments. Weaker in magnitude, the secondary response showed a faster peak on day 5 versus 15.

V was shortened by 1 base and J by 8 bases, with 11 bases between the two germline ends. CDR1 MDHEN and CDR2 SYDVKM come from the germline V gene. This CDR3 has 14 residues. Generation of TCR cDNA used 5'RACE template switching (which added a universal primer site and UMIs). TCRdb re-analysed the 5' RACE reads in MiXCR, keeping a single row per CDR3 protein. This table has over 250,000 distinct CDR3 sequences, about 5% appearing once. Note on this clonotype: Its specificity is not known.

The chain couples TRBV28 to TRBJ1-4; perhaps TRBD1 as D (5 bases). The clonotype was recovered from a man younger than 30 who received the YFV17D yellow fever vaccine. The specimen was CD4+ T cells sorted from PBMCs, collected on the day of the yellow fever booster vaccination. CDR3: CASSLLGVREKLFF. The CDR3 coding sequence is TGTGCCAGCAGTTTATTAGGGGTTCGGGAAAAACTGTTTTTT.